These 4 T cell receptor beta chains share one sample of origin, sequenced in a study of beta chain features in type 1 diabetes. Study findings and constraints: Type 1 diabetes patients showed a moderate but significant shortening of TCRB CDR3s in all four CD4+ subsets.

What was sequenced were expressed TCRB transcripts, since all of the isolated RNA had been reverse transcribed. Clones were sequenced by immunoSEQ multiplex PCR, and TCRdb holds only the in-frame ones, with some missing. The sample has about 650,000 clones; approximately 13% are singletons. For these receptors, no antigen is known. Sequenced sample: naive CD4+ T cells from blood. Source of these receptors: a man aged 25 to 40 with type 1 diabetes.

This clone has just a few counts. This rearrangement joins TRBV7-2 to TRBJ2-5; the match to TRBD1 covers 9 bases. The length of the CDR3 is 16 residues. V lost 0 bases, J lost 6 bases, and 8 bases stayed unmatched. Germline CDR1 reads SGHTA; CDR2 reads FQGNSA. CDR3 in DNA: TGTGCCAGCAGCTTAGCGTCGGACAGGGGACAACAGACCCAGTACTTC. This gives the protein CASSLASDRGQQTQYF.

This rearrangement joins TRBV5-1 to TRBJ2-5; 11 bases map to TRBD2. CDR3 length: 16 residues. Germline loops: CDR1 SGHRS, CDR2 YFSETQ. V was pared by 4 bases and J by 0 bases, with 5 bases of the junction left unmatched. The CDR3 DNA reads TGCGCCAGCAGCCCGGGACTAGCGGCGGACCAAGAGACCCAGTACTTC. Translating gives CASSPGLAADQETQYF.

The chain is built from TRBV7-8 and TRBJ2-2; 9 nucleotides agree with TRBD1. The junction had 3 bases not matched to a gene; V was cut back by 0 bases and J by 7 bases. The germline gives CDR1 SGHVS, CDR2 FQNEAQ. CDR3 size: 15 residues. The CDR3 bases are TGTGCCAGCAGCTTAGCACAGGGGGCAGGCGGGGAGCTGTTTTTT. Its translation: CASSLAQGAGGELFF.

The chain has TRBV6-6 and TRBJ2-7; the D gene is possibly TRBD1 (7 bases). With 5 bases removed from V and 5 bases from J, the gap between germline ends came to 13 bases. Germline CDR1 reads MNHNY; CDR2 reads SVGAGI (reference sequence). The length of the CDR3 is 13 residues. The CDR3 reads CASSQGGVNEQYF. CDR3 bases: TGTGCCAGCAGTCAGGGGGGCGTAAACGAGCAGTACTTC.